Detailed here is one T cell receptor (beta chain). Its antigen is as yet unknown. This CDR3 has 14 amino acids. Germline V lookup: CDR1 WSHSY, CDR2 SAAADI. V shed 3 bases and J shed 1 base, with 7 bases lying between them. TCRdb keeps only in-frame clones here, not all; method: immunoSEQ multiplex PCR. The top ten clones hold roughly 0.5% of a sample with approximately 270,000 clones, 94% of them seen once. The data derive from a study of T cell responses to AZD1222 COVID-19 vaccine. Overall study findings and caveats: Donors, mostly white British, included more females; clonal diversity was possibly underestimated. With dominance at 160-218 and 743-854, vaccine-associated CD4 TCRs spanned spike. Reportedly, nearly half of unique spike TCRs recognized epitopes outside B.1.351/B.1.1.7 mutations.

Sequencing used peripheral blood, obtained 28 days after the second AZD1222 dose. This chain connects TRBV10-2 to TRBJ1-5; D perhaps matches TRBD1 (5 bases). This clonotype originated in an adult who received the AZD1222 COVID-19 vaccine. CDR3 residues: CASSDRASNQPQHF. In DNA, the CDR3 is TGCGCCAGCAGTGACAGGGCGAGCAATCAGCCCCAGCATTTT.